This TCR beta chain was found in a study of response to subunit inactivated influenza vaccine. Trimming cost V 0 bases and J 11 bases, with 11 bases left between them. This CDR3 spans 13 amino acids. Germline V CDR1 and CDR2: MNHEY, SVGEGT. TCRdb re-called the RT-PCR reads with MiXCR, one entry per CDR3 protein. The sample carries a few hundred thousand distinct CDR3 sequences, 11% recorded once. A few counts support this clonotype. The sample was also reused in another study, on T cells expressing NK-cell markers. In that study: The authors made TCR beta cDNA libraries by 5'RACE template switching. This switching added a universal primer site and UMIs. For 6 or 7 donors, the dominant NKG2C+ clonotypes made up roughly 1.0-7.0% of their CD8+ T cells.

The rearrangement links TRBV6-2 or TRBV6-3 to TRBJ2-4; D unresolved. The sequence derives from a man aged 45-60 years who received an inactivated influenza vaccine. The sample was PBMCs from blood, taken on the day of vaccination. The CDR3, as DNA: TGTGCCAGCAGTTACTCAACAGCGCCATTTCAGTACTTC. It encodes CASSYSTAPFQYF.